Presented here are 9 T cell receptor beta chains from one specimen sequenced in a study of T cells in Graves' hyperthyroidism and ophthalmopathy. Amplification targeted TCR beta CDR3 regions from RNA transcripts. A set of HTBI primers served as the primers for a first-round RT-PCR of the TCR CDR3. TCRdb reprocessed the multiplex PCR reads with MiXCR, giving one entry per CDR3 protein. This table has a few hundred thousand distinct CDR3 sequences, 14% appearing once. The specimen was blood. The origin of the receptors is a woman between 18 and 29 years old with Graves' hyperthyroidism.

This clonotype was picked up a small number of times. In nucleotides, the CDR3 is TGTGCCAGCAGGGGGAGGGTAGGTGGCCACGTCTACGAGCAGTACTTC. Protein: CASRGRVGGHVYEQYF. The rearrangement links TRBV6-1 to TRBJ2-7; 7 bases are a match to TRBD2. Germline V CDR1 and CDR2: MNHNS, SASEGT. V was pared by 6 bases and J by 3 bases, with 14 bases of the junction left unmatched. There are 16 residues in the CDR3.

This clonotype was counted at least ten times. The chain has TRBV11-2 and TRBJ2-7; the match to TRBD1 covers 7 bases. With 4 bases clipped from V and 4 bases from J, the junction kept 10 bases outside the gene matches. The germline V gene has CDR1 SGHAT and CDR2 FQNNGV. The CDR3 extends over 15 amino acids. This CDR3 reads CASSYPGRGFYEQYV. The CDR3 DNA follows: TGTGCCAGCAGCTATCCGGGCAGGGGGTTTTACGAGCAGTACGTC.

This clonotype was seen many times. This chain uses TRBV27 with TRBJ1-3, with D unclear. There are 12 residues in the CDR3. Between the trimmed V and J ends, which lost 4 bases and 2 bases, there was a span of 3 bases. CDR1 and CDR2 from the germline V gene are MNHEY and SMNVEV (reference sequence). Here the CDR3 DNA reads TGTGCCAGCAGTTCGACTGGAAACACCATATATTTT. This sequence encodes CASSSTGNTIYF.

The CDR3 sequence is CASSSRTGTFNGYTF. DNA for the CDR3: TGTGCCAGCAGTTCGAGGACAGGTACATTCAATGGCTACACCTTC. The V call is TRBV12-3 or TRBV12-4, the J call TRBJ1-2; 7 bases are shared with TRBD1. The CDR3 runs 15 residues. Trimming removed 4 bases from V and 6 bases from J; junction bases left unmatched: 11.

This clonotype has more than one count but fewer than ten. The chain joins TRBV7-3 to TRBJ1-2; D unclear. The CDR3 spans 13 residues. The V gene's germline CDR1 is SGHTA and CDR2 FQGTGA. V was trimmed by 5 bases and J by 7 bases, leaving 14 bases between them. CDR3 sequence: CASSPSSGFGYTF. The CDR3, as DNA: TGTGCCAGCAGCCCAAGTAGTGGGTTTGGCTACACCTTC.

Many counts were recorded for this clonotype. The chain links TRBV18 to TRBJ2-7; weak D call: TRBD1 (6 bases). The CDR3 covers 14 residues. V gave up 0 bases and J gave up 2 bases, with 8 bases separating them. The V gene's germline CDR1 is KGHSH and CDR2 LQKENI. The CDR3 nucleotides read TGTGCCAGCTCACCACCGACAGGTACCTACGAGCAGTACTTC. Its protein is CASSPPTGTYEQYF.

This clonotype came up many times. The chain couples TRBV30 to TRBJ1-3; tentative D call: TRBD1 (6 bases). From germline, CDR1 is GTSNPN and CDR2 SVGIG (reference sequence). The CDR3 length is 15 residues. Trimming pared 4 bases from V and 0 bases from J, leaving 13 bases between. The CDR3 sequence: CAWTPTGSSGNTIYF. CDR3 coding DNA: TGTGCCTGGACACCCACAGGGAGCTCTGGAAACACCATATATTTT.

This clonotype turned up a few times. The chain recombines TRBV12-3 or TRBV12-4 with TRBJ1-2; 8 bases map to TRBD1. This CDR3 has 15 amino acids. The trim removed 8 bases at V and 4 bases at J, leaving 12 bases unmatched. CDR3 nucleotide sequence: TGTGCCAGCTACCCCGGGGGACAGGAAAGCTATGGCTACACCTTC. It specifies CASYPGGQESYGYTF.

This clonotype was picked up many times. The chain employs TRBV11-3 and TRBJ2-1; D gene uncertain. The germline CDR1 and CDR2 sequences are SGHNT and YENEEA. V lost 0 bases and J 9 bases, leaving 9 bases between the germline ends. The CDR3 is made up of 13 amino acids. The CDR3 loop reads CASSLDNGFEQFF. CDR3 bases: TGTGCCAGCAGCTTAGATAACGGGTTTGAGCAGTTCTTC.